This TCR beta chain was identified in a study of blood T cell repertoires in COVID-19. There are 14 residues in the CDR3. With 5 bases removed from V and 3 bases from J, the gap between germline ends came to 13 bases. Germline-derived CDR1 and CDR2 are KGHSH and LQKENI. Assay: immunoSEQ multiplex PCR; the TCRdb copy retains only in-frame clones and omits some. This sample yields some 31,000 clones, of which less than 95% are seen a single time; around 1% belongs to the top ten. This TCR came from a man aged 70-80 years with active or convalescent COVID-19. V gene TRBV18 combines with J gene TRBJ1-1, with D possibly being TRBD1 (6 bases). Sequencing was done on a sample of peripheral blood. The CDR3 spells CASSTGHLDTEAFF. The CDR3 nucleotides read TGTGCCAGCTCAACGGGACATCTTGACACTGAAGCTTTCTTT.